This TCR beta chain was found in a study of blood T cells in healthy people across ages. The germline gives CDR1 DFQATT, CDR2 SNEGSKA (reference sequence). The CDR3 is made up of 12 amino acids. The authors ran a second PCR of about 7 to 11 cycles using a sample-barcoded 5' primer and a J-beta primer mix. TCRdb reanalysed the 5' RACE reads using MiXCR and keeps one entry per CDR3 protein. The repertoire holds more than 800,000 distinct CDR3 sequences, more than 25% seen once, with 17% in the top ten. The TCR was taken from a woman of 80 years or more in good health. J is TRBJ2-3 and V is TRBV20-1, with unresolved D. Sequencing used blood. CDR3 DNA: TGCAGGGCACCGGACGGAACAGATACGCAGTATTTT. Encoded protein: CRAPDGTDTQYF.